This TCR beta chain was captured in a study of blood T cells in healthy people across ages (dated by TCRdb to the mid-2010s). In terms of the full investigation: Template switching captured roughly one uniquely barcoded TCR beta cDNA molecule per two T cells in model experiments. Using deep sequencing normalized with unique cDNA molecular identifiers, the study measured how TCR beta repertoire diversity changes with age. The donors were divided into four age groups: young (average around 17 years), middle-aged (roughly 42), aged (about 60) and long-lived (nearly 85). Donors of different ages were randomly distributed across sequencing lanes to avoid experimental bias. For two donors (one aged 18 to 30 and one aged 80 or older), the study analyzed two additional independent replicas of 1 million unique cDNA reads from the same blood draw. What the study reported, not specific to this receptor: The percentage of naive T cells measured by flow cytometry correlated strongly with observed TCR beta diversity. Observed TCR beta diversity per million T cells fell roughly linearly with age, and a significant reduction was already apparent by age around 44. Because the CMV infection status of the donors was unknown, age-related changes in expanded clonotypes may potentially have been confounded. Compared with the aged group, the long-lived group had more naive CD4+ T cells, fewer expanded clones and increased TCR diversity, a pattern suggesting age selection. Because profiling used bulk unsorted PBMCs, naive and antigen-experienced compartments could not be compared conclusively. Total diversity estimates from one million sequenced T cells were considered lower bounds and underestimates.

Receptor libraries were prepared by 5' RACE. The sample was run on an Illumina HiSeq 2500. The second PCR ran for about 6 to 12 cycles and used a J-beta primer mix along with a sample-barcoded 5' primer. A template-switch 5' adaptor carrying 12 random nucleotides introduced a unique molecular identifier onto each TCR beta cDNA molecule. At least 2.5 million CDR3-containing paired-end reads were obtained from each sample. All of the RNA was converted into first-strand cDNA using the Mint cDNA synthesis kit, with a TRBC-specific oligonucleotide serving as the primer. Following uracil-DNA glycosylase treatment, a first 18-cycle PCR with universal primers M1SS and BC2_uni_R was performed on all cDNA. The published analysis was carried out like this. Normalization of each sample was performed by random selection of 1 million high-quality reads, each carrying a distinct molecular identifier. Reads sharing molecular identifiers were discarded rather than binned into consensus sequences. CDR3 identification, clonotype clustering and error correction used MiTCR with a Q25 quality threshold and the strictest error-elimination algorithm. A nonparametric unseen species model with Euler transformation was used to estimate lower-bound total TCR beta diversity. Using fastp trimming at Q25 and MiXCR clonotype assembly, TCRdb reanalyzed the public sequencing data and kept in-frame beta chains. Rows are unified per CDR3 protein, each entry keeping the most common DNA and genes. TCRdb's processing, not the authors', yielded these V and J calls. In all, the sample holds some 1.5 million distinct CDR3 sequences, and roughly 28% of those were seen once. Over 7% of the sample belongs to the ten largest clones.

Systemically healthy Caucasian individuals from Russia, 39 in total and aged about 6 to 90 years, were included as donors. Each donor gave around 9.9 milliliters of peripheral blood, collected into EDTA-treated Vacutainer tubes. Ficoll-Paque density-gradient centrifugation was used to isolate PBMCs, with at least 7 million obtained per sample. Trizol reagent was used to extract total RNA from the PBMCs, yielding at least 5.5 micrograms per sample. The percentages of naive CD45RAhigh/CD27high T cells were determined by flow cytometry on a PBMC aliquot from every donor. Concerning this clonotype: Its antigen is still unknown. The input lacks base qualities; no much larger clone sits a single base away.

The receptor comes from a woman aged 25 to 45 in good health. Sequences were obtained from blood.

The nucleotide sequence is given as TGTGCTAGTGGTTTGGGGGCGTCCTACAATGGGCGGTTCTTC. The translation is CASGLGASYNGRFF. The chain couples TRBV12-5 to TRBJ2-1, with the D gene uncertain. For CDR1 and CDR2, the germline V gene lists LGHNT and FRNRAP. The CDR3 covers 14 residues, taking in both the cysteine and the phenylalanine. Of all the DNA, just the CDR3 is kept, 42 bases in frame from base 1. V and J are truncated by 1 base and 15 bases respectively, leaving an intervening sequence of 19 bases.